The 18 T cell receptor beta chains reported below all come from one sample, sequenced in a study of blood T cell repertoires in COVID-19. Data came from immunoSEQ multiplex PCR; TCRdb stores just in-frame clones and leaves some out. Of a few hundred thousand clones detected, roughly 87% appear once; the ten largest clones hold roughly 2%. Sequenced: peripheral blood. All receptors come from a man younger than 30 with active or convalescent COVID-19.

The V and J genes are TRBV10-3 and TRBJ2-3, with 9 nucleotides matching TRBD2. Germline V gives CDR1 ENHRY, CDR2 SYGVKD. The CDR3 sequence is 15 residues long. The ends lost 9 bases at V and 2 bases at J; junction bases unmatched: 9. Here the CDR3 reads CAITHSGSNTDTQYF. The CDR3 DNA reads TGTGCCATTACTCATAGCGGGAGTAACACAGATACGCAGTATTTT.

CDR3 nucleotides: TGTGCCAGCAGTGAAGTTGGGGCAGGCAATCAGCCCCAGCATTTT. Its translation: CASSEVGAGNQPQHF. The rearrangement links TRBV25-1 to TRBJ1-5; D possibly corresponds to TRBD1 (5 bases). Trimming pared 2 bases from V and 2 bases from J, leaving 10 bases between. This CDR3 is built from 15 residues. Germline CDR1 and CDR2: MGHDK and SYGVNS.

The genes are TRBV25-1 and TRBJ1-2; D is ambiguous. Germline V CDR1 and CDR2: MGHDK, SYGVNS. The CDR3 loop spans 14 amino acids. V lost 3 bases, J lost 3 bases, and 11 bases lay in between. CDR3 nucleotide sequence: TGTGCCAGCAGTGATATCTCGACTGACTATGGCTACACCTTC. Translation gives CASSDISTDYGYTF.

V is TRBV7-9 and J is TRBJ2-3, with 11 bases aligning to TRBD2. CDR1 and CDR2 from the germline V gene are SEHNR and FQNEAQ (reference sequence). Trimming took 2 bases from V and 4 from J; bases not matched to a gene: 5. The CDR3 loop spans 16 amino acids. CDR3 sequence reads: CASSLWLAGGPDTQYF. The DNA for the CDR3 is TGTGCCAGCAGCTTATGGCTAGCGGGAGGCCCAGATACGCAGTATTTT. Variable domain in full (rest from reference TRBV7-9 and TRBJ2-3): DTGVSQNPRHKITKRGQNVTFRCDPISEHNRLYWYRQTLGQGPEFLTYFQNEAQLEKSRLLSDRFSAERPKGSFSTLEIQRTEQGDSAMYLCASSLWLAGGPDTQYFGPGTRLTVL.

V is TRBV28 and J is TRBJ2-7, with TRBD1 as a possible D gene (5 bases). The V and J ends lost 1 base and 6 bases respectively, with 10 bases between them. This CDR3 is 13 amino acids long. Germline lookup yields CDR1 MDHEN and CDR2 SYDVKM. The CDR3: CASSLLDSFEQYF. Written as DNA, the CDR3 is TGTGCCAGCAGTTTATTAGACAGTTTCGAGCAGTACTTC.

CDR3 sequence reads: CASREDSHNEQFF. The CDR3 region has the DNA TGTGCCAGCAGAGAGGACAGCCACAATGAGCAGTTCTTC. This rearrangement joins TRBV2 to TRBJ2-1; D perhaps matches TRBD1 (6 bases). Germline CDR1 is SNHLY and CDR2 is FYNNEI. This CDR3 spans 13 amino acids. The V and J ends lost 6 bases and 5 bases respectively, with 11 bases between them.

The chain recombines TRBV5-6 with TRBJ2-6, with D unclear. This CDR3 is built from 16 residues. Per germline, CDR1 SGHDT and CDR2 YYEEEE. The V gene lost 2 bases and the J gene lost 0 bases, with 9 bases spanning the gap. The CDR3 sequence: CASSFRWSSGANVLTF. DNA of the CDR3: TGTGCCAGCAGCTTTAGGTGGAGCTCTGGGGCCAACGTCCTGACTTTC.

The chain has TRBV7-2 and TRBJ2-3, with 8 bases fitting TRBD2. The CDR3 covers 16 residues. The germline gives CDR1 SGHTA, CDR2 FQGNSA. V gave up 3 bases and J gave up 0 bases; unmatched junction bases: 5. CDR3 in amino acids: CASSFRGLGSTDTQYF. CDR3 sequence (DNA): TGTGCCAGCAGCTTTCGGGGACTAGGGAGCACAGATACGCAGTATTTT.

The chain links TRBV28 to TRBJ1-1; D not resolved. V was shortened by 4 bases and J by 10 bases, with 10 bases between the two germline ends. The CDR3 sequence is 11 residues long. CDR1 and CDR2 from the germline V gene are MDHEN and SYDVKM. The CDR3 bases are TGTGCCAGCAGTTCCCCCCGGGGAGCTTTCTTT. Protein sequence: CASSSPRGAFF.

V usage is TRBV9 and J usage is TRBJ2-3; D gene unclear. This CDR3 has 12 residues. V was cut by 10 bases and J by 4 bases, with 13 bases left in between. CDR1 and CDR2 (germline): SGDLS, YYNGEE. CDR3 sequence reads: CAPPIEADTQYF. The CDR3 nucleotides read TGTGCCCCCCCTATTGAGGCAGATACGCAGTATTTT.

In nucleotides, the CDR3 is TGTGCCAGCAGCTTAGGGGACAACAACTATGGCTACACCTTC. It encodes CASSLGDNNYGYTF. The chain couples TRBV13 to TRBJ1-2, with D tentatively TRBD1 (5 bases). CDR1 and CDR2 (germline): PRHDT, FYEKMQ (reference sequence). CDR3 length: 14 amino acids. The V and J ends lost 0 bases and 2 bases respectively, with 7 bases between them. Combining the CDR3 with reference TRBV13 and TRBJ1-2 gives the whole variable domain AAGVIQSPRHLIKEKRETATLKCYPIPRHDTVYWYQQGPGQDPQFLISFYEKMQSDKGSIPDRFSAQQFSDYHSELNMSSLELGDSALYFCASSLGDNNYGYTFGSGTRLTVV.

The chain combines TRBV6-2 or TRBV6-3 with TRBJ2-1; D perhaps matches TRBD2 (5 bases). Trimming removed 6 bases at V and 7 bases at J, with 22 bases between. There are 16 residues in the CDR3. CDR1 and CDR2 from the germline V gene are MNHEY and SVGEGT. DNA for the CDR3: TGTGCCAGCAGCTTAAGTGTATCGCGGGTCCAAAATGAGCAGTTCTTC. Its protein product is CASSLSVSRVQNEQFF.

The chain recombines TRBV11-2 with TRBJ2-2, with D possibly matching TRBD1 (5 bases). Trimming removed 5 bases at V and 2 bases at J, with 15 bases between. The CDR3 runs 16 residues. Per the germline V gene, CDR1 is SGHAT and CDR2 is FQNNGV. CDR3 bases: TGTGCCAGCAGCCCCCCCTCAGGGATCAACACCGGGGAGCTGTTTTTT. Residues: CASSPPSGINTGELFF.

The genes are TRBV27 and TRBJ1-6; TRBD1 might be the D (6 bases). With 5 bases removed from V and 5 bases from J, the gap between germline ends came to 13 bases. This CDR3 has 15 residues. Per germline, CDR1 MNHEY and CDR2 SMNVEV (reference sequence). The CDR3 nucleotides are TGTGCCAGCAGTCGACCGGGACACAATAATTCACCCCTCCACTTT. Amino acid sequence: CASSRPGHNNSPLHF.

The rearrangement links TRBV3-1 (or the pseudogene TRBV3-2) to TRBJ2-7, with TRBD1 identical over 8 bases. The CDR3 contains 15 residues. Per germline, CDR1 LGHDT and CDR2 YNNKEL (reference sequence). V dropped 4 bases and J dropped 5; count of bases not matched to a gene: 10. This CDR3 reads CASSLGRGLRNEQYF. The CDR3 nucleotides are TGTGCCAGCAGCCTGGGCAGGGGGCTCCGGAACGAGCAGTACTTC.

The chain recombines TRBV6-5 with TRBJ1-4, with 8 bases that match TRBD1. The CDR3 is 16 residues long. After removal of 0 bases from V and 7 bases from J, the junction contained 7 bases not matched to a gene. Germline V gives CDR1 MNHEY, CDR2 SVGAGI. CDR3 coding DNA: TGTGCCAGCAGTTACTCCCCGACAGGGGAGAGTGAAAAACTGTTTTTT. It yields the protein CASSYSPTGESEKLFF.

The chain couples TRBV12-3 or TRBV12-4 to TRBJ2-7; the D gene is possibly TRBD1 (6 bases). The ends were cut back, 3 bases at V and 5 bases at J, with 11 bases in the middle. This CDR3 is built from 13 residues. CDR3 coding DNA: TGTGCCAGCAGTTTGCAGGGGCTTAACGAGCAGTACTTC. The encoded protein is CASSLQGLNEQYF.

About this clone: This sample also contains other DNA sequences that code for the same CDR3. The chain has TRBV5-1 and TRBJ2-3; D is uncertain. This CDR3 is built from 11 residues. CDR1 is SGHRS, CDR2 YFSETQ, per germline. Trimming stripped 0 bases from V and 6 bases from J, with 2 bases between. The CDR3 sequence is CASSLADTQYF. The CDR3 bases are TGCGCCAGCAGCTTGGCTGATACGCAGTATTTT.